These T cell receptor beta chains were read from a single sample in a study of T cells in Graves' hyperthyroidism and ophthalmopathy. A single record per CDR3 protein comes from TCRdb applying MiXCR to the multiplex PCR reads. The sample lists more than 650,000 distinct CDR3 sequences, around 15% seen once, with around 9.6% in the top ten. The sequenced sample was blood. The receptors derive from a woman younger than 30 with Graves' hyperthyroidism. Both conserved end residues are part of each CDR3. The D gene is left open where the match is weak. Clone size is given for some rows only: seen once, a few or many times, or a class if the clone is expanded.

size: many
length: 14
V: TRBV2
J: TRBJ1-2
D: -
DNA: TGTGCCAGCAGCGTTCCCCGAGGACGGCATGGCTACACCTTC
CDR3: CASSVPRGRHGYTF

size: many
length: 16
V: TRBV18
J: TRBJ2-7
D: -
DNA: TGTGCCAGCTCACGCGGCCCCCCTGGGGGGCTCTACGAGCAGTACTTC
CDR3: CASSRGPPGGLYEQYF

size: -
length: 14
V: TRBV6-1
J: TRBJ1-5
D: -
DNA: TGTGCCAGCAGAAGGGGGGATCCTAATCAGCCCCAGCATTTT
CDR3: CASRRGDPNQPQHF

size: few
length: 20
V: TRBV19
J: TRBJ2-1
D: TRBD2
DNA: TGTGCCAGTAGTATAGTAGGATGGGGGGAGGCGGGAGGGAGTTTCACTGTGCAGTTCTTC
CDR3: CASSIVGWGEAGGSFTVQFF

size: few
length: 16
V: TRBV6-2/TRBV6-3
J: TRBJ2-1
D: TRBD2
DNA: TGTGCCAGCAGTTACTCAGGGACTAGCGGGAGCAATGAGCAGTTCTTC
CDR3: CASSYSGTSGSNEQFF

size: -
length: 12
V: TRBV30
J: TRBJ2-5
D: -
DNA: TGTGCCTGGAGTAAGGGCGCGGAGACCCAGTACTTC
CDR3: CAWSKGAETQYF

size: few
length: 16
V: TRBV9
J: TRBJ2-7
D: -
DNA: TGTGCCAGCAGCGTCGGTGGTACCCCTACCATCTACGAGCAGTACTTC
CDR3: CASSVGGTPTIYEQYF

size: many
length: 14
V: TRBV11-2
J: TRBJ2-1
D: -
DNA: TGTGCCAGCAGCTTAGCAGTCTCCTACAATGAGCAGTTCTTC
CDR3: CASSLAVSYNEQFF

size: -
length: 13
V: TRBV10-3
J: TRBJ1-1
D: -
DNA: TGTGCCATCAATACAGGCCAGAACACTGAAGCTTTCTTT
CDR3: CAINTGQNTEAFF

size: many
length: 15
V: TRBV18
J: TRBJ1-5
D: -
DNA: TGTGCCAGCTCCTTGGGGGGCGCCGACAATCAGCCCCAGCATTTT
CDR3: CASSLGGADNQPQHF

size: few
length: 14
V: TRBV11-2
J: TRBJ2-1
D: TRBD2
DNA: TGTGCCAGCAGCCCGGAGCGACTAGCGGGTGAGCAGTTCTTC
CDR3: CASSPERLAGEQFF

size: few
length: 15
V: TRBV7-8
J: TRBJ2-1
D: TRBD1
DNA: TGTGCCAGCAGCGTAGACAGGGGGCGCGTCAATGAGCAGTTCTTC
CDR3: CASSVDRGRVNEQFF

size: many
length: 16
V: TRBV28
J: TRBJ2-3
D: TRBD1
DNA: TGTGCCAGCAGACCTTCGCCGGGACAGGGGTCGGATACGCAGTATTTT
CDR3: CASRPSPGQGSDTQYF

size: -
length: 14
V: TRBV11-2
J: TRBJ2-1
D: -
DNA: TGTGCCAGCAACCCGCGGGACTCCAGCAATGAGCAGTTCTTC
CDR3: CASNPRDSSNEQFF

size: -
length: 13
V: TRBV7-2
J: TRBJ2-5
D: TRBD2
DNA: TGTGCCAGCAGCCAACGCGGGAGAGAGACCCAGTACTTC
CDR3: CASSQRGRETQYF

size: many
length: 14
V: TRBV3-1
J: TRBJ2-1
D: -
DNA: TGTGCCACCGCTCCAGGGATTACGCACAATGAGCAGTTCTTC
CDR3: CATAPGITHNEQFF